These 17 T cell receptor beta chains were all obtained from the same sample, sequenced in a study of patients and donors after allogeneic stem cell transplantation. TCRdb itself ran the RT-PCR reads through MiXCR, one entry per CDR3 protein. The sample yields some 960,000 distinct CDR3 sequences, under 20% seen once. Sample: blood, either unsorted or a sorted T cell fraction (not recorded which). The receptor set was obtained from a human donor who was either an allogeneic HSCT recipient or a stem cell or donor lymphocyte infusion donor (not recorded which). It is not recorded whose cells these are; they may come from a transplant donor.

This clonotype was counted only a few times. V gene TRBV5-1 combines with J gene TRBJ1-1, with D possibly TRBD1 on 5 matching bases. The germline V and J ends were trimmed by 1 base and 1 base, with 23 bases remaining between them. The length of the CDR3 is 19 residues. From germline, CDR1 is SGHRS and CDR2 YFSETQ. The DNA of the CDR3 is TGCGCCAGCAGCTTGTCGGAGGTAAAAGTAGGGGTAGGGAACACTGAAGCTTTCTTT. Its protein product is CASSLSEVKVGVGNTEAFF.

This chain joins TRBV9 and TRBJ1-2; 9 bases are shared with TRBD1. V shed 1 base and J 3 bases; nucleotides not matched to a gene: 13. This CDR3 is 18 amino acids long. CDR1 is SGDLS, CDR2 YYNGEE, per germline. This CDR3 reads CASSVTGTGSSYDYGYTF. The CDR3 coding sequence is TGTGCCAGCAGCGTAACGGGGACAGGGTCGTCGTACGACTATGGCTACACCTTC.

CDR3 bases: TGCAGTGCTCCAAAGGGGACGGTCTATGGCTACACCTTC. Amino acid sequence: CSAPKGTVYGYTF. J is TRBJ1-2 and V is TRBV20-1; possible D gene TRBD1, 5 bases. CDR1 and CDR2 (germline): DFQATT, SNEGSKA (reference sequence). The CDR3 has 13 amino acids. Trimming took 5 bases from V and 4 from J, leaving 14 bases between them.

This clonotype appeared a single time. The J gene is TRBJ1-4, the V gene TRBV29-1, with D maybe TRBD1 (6 bases). The CDR3 is 15 amino acids. Germline V gene data show CDR1 as SQVTM and CDR2 as ANQGSEA. Trimming removed 4 bases from V and 5 bases from J, with 17 bases in between. The CDR3 here is CSVGLGQGINEKLFF. The CDR3 region has the DNA TGCAGCGTTGGGTTGGGGCAGGGGATAAATGAAAAACTGTTTTTT.

This rearrangement joins TRBV11-2 to TRBJ2-4; D may be TRBD1 (6 bases). Germline CDR1 SGHAT, CDR2 FQNNGV. This CDR3 contains 15 residues. Trimming stripped 9 bases from V and 2 bases from J, with 17 bases between. CDR3 nucleotide sequence: TGTGCCAGTTCAGGGGTCCTGTTGACCAAAAACATTCAGTACTTC. Translation gives CASSGVLLTKNIQYF.

The chain combines TRBV6-1 with TRBJ2-1; 8 positions match TRBD2. Losses at the gene ends were 7 bases for V and 8 bases for J; bases not matched to a gene: 10. CDR1 MNHNS and CDR2 SASEGT come from the germline V gene. The length of the CDR3 is 14 residues. Here the CDR3 DNA reads TGTGCCAGCACGTCCAGCGGGAGTTTGTATGAGCAGTTCTTC. The encoded protein is CASTSSGSLYEQFF.

This rearrangement joins TRBV27 to TRBJ2-7; 9 bases are a match to TRBD2. Losses at the gene ends were 3 bases for V and 4 bases for J; bases not matched to a gene: 7. This CDR3 has 15 residues. Germline CDR1 and CDR2: MNHEY and SMNVEV (reference sequence). The CDR3 region has the DNA TGTGCCAGCAGTTTCGGCGGGAGGGCCAGGTACGAGCAGTACTTC. Translated: CASSFGGRARYEQYF.

This clonotype was seen only a few times. J is TRBJ2-3 and V is TRBV7-6, with 13 bases identical to TRBD2. This CDR3 spans 19 amino acids. V dropped 4 bases and J dropped 0; count of bases not matched to a gene: 10. CDR1 is SGHVS and CDR2 is FNYEAQ in the germline V gene. CDR3 protein: CASSSGRGLAGVSTDTQYF. CDR3 DNA sequence: TGTGCCAGCAGCTCTGGCCGCGGACTAGCGGGAGTCAGCACAGATACGCAGTATTTT.

V and J are TRBV6-2 or TRBV6-3 and TRBJ2-5; the D gene is possibly TRBD1 (8 bases). The V end was cut by 6 bases, the J end by 1 base, with 15 bases between. CDR3 length: 15 residues. Germline-derived CDR1 and CDR2 are MNHEY and SVGEGT. Here the CDR3 reads CASSRTGRVQETQYF. The CDR3 nucleotides are TGTGCCAGCAGCCGGACAGGGAGGGTCCAAGAGACCCAGTACTTC.

This rearrangement joins TRBV6-1 to TRBJ1-1, with D hard to call. Germline CDR1 reads MNHNS; CDR2 reads SASEGT. The CDR3 runs 17 residues. V lost 0 bases and J 0 bases, leaving 14 bases between the germline ends. CDR3 DNA: TGTGCCAGCAGTGAAGCGCTTATGGGCACGGTGAACACTGAAGCTTTCTTT. Protein product: CASSEALMGTVNTEAFF.

V is TRBV4-2 and J is TRBJ2-7, with D possibly being TRBD1 (6 bases). The germline V and J ends were trimmed by 1 base and 2 bases, with 9 bases remaining between them. CDR3 length: 14 amino acids. Germline assignment: CDR1 LGHNA and CDR2 YNFKEQ. This chain's CDR3 is CASSQAGGAYEQYF. DNA of the CDR3: TGTGCCAGCAGCCAAGCTGGGGGCGCCTACGAGCAGTACTTC.

This clonotype has only a few counts. The gene calls are TRBV5-1 and TRBJ2-7, with D possibly matching TRBD2 (5 bases). Germline V gives CDR1 SGHRS, CDR2 YFSETQ. This CDR3 has 14 amino acids. The germline V and J ends were trimmed by 2 bases and 5 bases, with 14 bases remaining between them. CDR3 amino acids: CASSFSGNRNEQYF. CDR3 nucleotides: TGCGCCAGCAGCTTTTCCGGGAATAGGAACGAGCAGTACTTC.

V and J are TRBV24-1 and TRBJ1-1, with unresolved D. Per germline, CDR1 KGHDR and CDR2 SFDVKD. CDR3 size: 14 residues. V lost 4 bases to trimming and J lost 1 base, with 9 bases between them. The CDR3 region is CATSEQTTNTEAFF. CDR3 coding DNA: TGTGCCACCAGTGAGCAGACGACGAACACTGAAGCTTTCTTT.

This clonotype was counted only a few times. V gene TRBV20-1 combines with J gene TRBJ1-1; no clear D. Germline CDR1 is DFQATT and CDR2 is SNEGSKA (reference sequence). This CDR3 region has 14 residues. V dropped 1 base and J dropped 1 base, with 10 bases sitting between them. CDR3 sequence (DNA): TGCAGTGCTAGAGTCAACAGCGCGAACACTGAAGCTTTCTTT. Its translation is CSARVNSANTEAFF.

V is TRBV18 and J is TRBJ1-2; unclear D gene. The germline V gene has CDR1 KGHSH and CDR2 LQKENI. V shed 4 bases and J shed 2 bases, with 20 bases lying between them. This CDR3 comprises 17 residues. Written as DNA, the CDR3 is TGTGCCAGCTCACAAGAGGGAAGCCCCTTCTTCAACTATGGCTACACCTTC. Amino acids: CASSQEGSPFFNYGYTF.

In its sample, this clonotype was seen a few times. The genes are TRBV5-1 and TRBJ2-1; 9 nucleotides align to TRBD2. V shed 4 bases and J 6 bases; nucleotides not matched to a gene: 5. CDR3 length: 14 amino acids. Germline V gene data show CDR1 as SGHRS and CDR2 as YFSETQ. As DNA, the CDR3 is TGCGCCAGCAGCCCTAGCGGGATATTCAATGAGCAGTTCTTC. This encodes CASSPSGIFNEQFF.

The chain employs TRBV25-1 and TRBJ1-1; D is uncertain. With 2 bases removed from V and 9 bases from J, the gap between germline ends came to 7 bases. Germline V gives CDR1 MGHDK, CDR2 SYGVNS. The CDR3 totals 11 residues. The DNA of the CDR3 is TGTGCCAGCAGTGAAAACCAGCAAGCTTTCTTT. It encodes CASSENQQAFF.